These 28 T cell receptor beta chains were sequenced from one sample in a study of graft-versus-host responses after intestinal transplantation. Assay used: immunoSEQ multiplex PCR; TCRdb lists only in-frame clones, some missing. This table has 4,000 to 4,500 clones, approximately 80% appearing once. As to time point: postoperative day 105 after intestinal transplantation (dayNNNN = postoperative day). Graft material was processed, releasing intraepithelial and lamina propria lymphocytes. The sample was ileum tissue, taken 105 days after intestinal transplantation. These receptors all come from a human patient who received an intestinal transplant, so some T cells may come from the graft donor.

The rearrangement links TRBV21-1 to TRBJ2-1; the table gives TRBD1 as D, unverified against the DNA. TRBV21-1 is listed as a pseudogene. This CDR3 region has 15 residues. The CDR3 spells CASSKTGTGNNEQFF. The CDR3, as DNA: TGTGCCAGCAGCAAAACCGGGACAGGGAACAATGAGCAGTTCTTC.

This CDR3 is CASSVLTSPRAGNTIYF. The CDR3 region has the DNA TGTGCCAGCAGTGTCCTCACAAGCCCCAGGGCTGGAAACACCATATATTTT. The V gene is TRBV6-1, the J gene TRBJ1-3, with D possibly matching TRBD1 (5 bases). The CDR3 contains 17 residues. Germline-derived CDR1 and CDR2 are MNHNS and SASEGT. The germline V and J ends were trimmed by 4 bases and 2 bases, with 18 bases remaining between them.

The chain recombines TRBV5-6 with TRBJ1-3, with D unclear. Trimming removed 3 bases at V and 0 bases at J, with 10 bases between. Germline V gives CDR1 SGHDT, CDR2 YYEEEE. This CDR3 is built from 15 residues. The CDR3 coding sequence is TGTGCCAGCAGCTCCCCGTCCAGCTCTGGAAACACCATATATTTT. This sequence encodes CASSSPSSSGNTIYF.

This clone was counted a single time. The CDR3 coding sequence is TGTGCCAGCAGTGAACCCGCCGGGACAGGGGCAGATACGCAGTATTTT. It encodes CASSEPAGTGADTQYF. The chain joins TRBV25-1 to TRBJ2-3; 10 bases map to TRBD1. This CDR3 has 16 residues. Germline assignment: CDR1 MGHDK and CDR2 SYGVNS. The V segment lost 2 bases and the J segment 4 bases; nucleotides outside the gene matches: 6.

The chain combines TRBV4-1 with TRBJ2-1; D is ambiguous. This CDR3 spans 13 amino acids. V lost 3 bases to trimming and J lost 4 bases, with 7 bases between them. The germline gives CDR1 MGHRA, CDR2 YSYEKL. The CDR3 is CASSQDPYNEQFF. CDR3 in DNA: TGCGCCAGCAGCCAGGACCCGTACAATGAGCAGTTCTTC.

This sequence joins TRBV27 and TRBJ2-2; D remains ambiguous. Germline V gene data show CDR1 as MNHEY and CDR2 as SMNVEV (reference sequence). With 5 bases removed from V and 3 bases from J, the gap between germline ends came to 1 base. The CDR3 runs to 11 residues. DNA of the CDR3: TGTGCCAGCAGTGACACCGGGGAGCTGTTTTTT. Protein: CASSDTGELFF.

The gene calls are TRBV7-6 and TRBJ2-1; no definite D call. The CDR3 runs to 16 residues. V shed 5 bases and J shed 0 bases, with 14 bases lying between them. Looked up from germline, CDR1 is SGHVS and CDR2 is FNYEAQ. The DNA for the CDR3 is TGTGCCAGCAGCCCAGTGGGCAGGAGCTCCTACAATGAGCAGTTCTTC. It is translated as CASSPVGRSSYNEQFF.

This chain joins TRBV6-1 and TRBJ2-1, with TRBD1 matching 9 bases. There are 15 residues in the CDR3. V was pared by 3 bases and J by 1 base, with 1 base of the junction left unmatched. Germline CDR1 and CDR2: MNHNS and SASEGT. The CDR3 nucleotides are TGTGCCAGCAGTGACGGGACAGGGTCCTACAATGAGCAGTTCTTC. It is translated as CASSDGTGSYNEQFF.

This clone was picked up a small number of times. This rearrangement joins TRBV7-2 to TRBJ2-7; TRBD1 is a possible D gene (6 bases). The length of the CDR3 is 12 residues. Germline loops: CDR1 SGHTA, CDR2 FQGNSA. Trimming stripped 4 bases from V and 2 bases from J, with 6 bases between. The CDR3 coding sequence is TGTGCCAGCAGCTACAGGGCCTACGAGCAGTACTTC. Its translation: CASSYRAYEQYF.

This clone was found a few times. CDR3 region: CASSENVGFGDTEAFF. CDR3 nucleotide sequence: TGTGCCAGCAGTGAAAACGTGGGGTTTGGCGACACTGAAGCTTTCTTT. The chain is built from TRBV6-1 and TRBJ1-1; no reliable D call. The V and J ends lost 2 bases and 3 bases respectively, with 16 bases between them. The length of the CDR3 is 16 residues. Germline loops: CDR1 MNHNS, CDR2 SASEGT.

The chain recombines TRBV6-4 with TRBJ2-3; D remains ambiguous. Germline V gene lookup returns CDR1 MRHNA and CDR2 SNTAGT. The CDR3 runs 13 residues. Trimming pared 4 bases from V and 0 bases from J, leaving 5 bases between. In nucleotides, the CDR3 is TGTGCCAGCAGTGTTGCTAGCACAGATACGCAGTATTTT. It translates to CASSVASTDTQYF.

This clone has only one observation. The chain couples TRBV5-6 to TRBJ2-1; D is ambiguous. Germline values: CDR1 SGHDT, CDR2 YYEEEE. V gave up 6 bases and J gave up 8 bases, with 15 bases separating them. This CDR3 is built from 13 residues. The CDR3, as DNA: TGTGCCAGCACCATCCTGCAGTCCCATGAGCAGTTCTTC. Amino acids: CASTILQSHEQFF.

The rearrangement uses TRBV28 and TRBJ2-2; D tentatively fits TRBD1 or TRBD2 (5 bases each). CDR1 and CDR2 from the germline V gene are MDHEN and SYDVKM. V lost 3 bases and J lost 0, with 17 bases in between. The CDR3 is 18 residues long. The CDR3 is CASSFGDGLIPNTGELFF. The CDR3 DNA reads TGTGCCAGCAGTTTCGGGGACGGGCTTATCCCGAACACCGGGGAGCTGTTTTTT. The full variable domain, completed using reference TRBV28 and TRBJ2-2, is DVKVTQSSRYLVKRTGEKVFLECVQDMDHENMFWYRQDPGLGLRLIYFSYDVKMKEKGDIPEGYSVSREKKERFSLILESASTNQTSMYLCASSFGDGLIPNTGELFFGEGSRLTVL.

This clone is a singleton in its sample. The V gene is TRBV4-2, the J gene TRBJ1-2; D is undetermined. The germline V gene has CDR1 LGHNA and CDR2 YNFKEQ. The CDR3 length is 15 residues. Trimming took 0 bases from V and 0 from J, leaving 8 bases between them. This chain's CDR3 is CASSQDRRANYGYTF. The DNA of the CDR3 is TGTGCCAGCAGCCAAGATAGGAGGGCTAACTATGGCTACACCTTC.

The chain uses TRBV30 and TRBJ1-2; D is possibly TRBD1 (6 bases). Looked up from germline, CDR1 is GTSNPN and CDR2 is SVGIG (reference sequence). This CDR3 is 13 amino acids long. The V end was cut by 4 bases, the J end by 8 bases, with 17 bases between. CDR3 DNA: TGTGCCTGGAAACGCGGGGGGGCCGGGGGCTACACCTTC. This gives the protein CAWKRGGAGGYTF.

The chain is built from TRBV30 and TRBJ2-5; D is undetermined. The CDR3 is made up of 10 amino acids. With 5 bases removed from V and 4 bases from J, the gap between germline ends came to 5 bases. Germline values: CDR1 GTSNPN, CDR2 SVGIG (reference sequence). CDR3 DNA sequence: TGTGCCTGGGGCTTAGAGACCCAGTACTTC. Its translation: CAWGLETQYF. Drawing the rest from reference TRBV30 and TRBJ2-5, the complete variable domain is SQTIHQWPATLVQPVGSPLSLECTVEGTSNPNLYWYRQAAGRGLQLLFYSVGIGQISSEVPQNLSASRPQDRQFILSSKKLLLSDSGFYLCAWGLETQYFGPGTRLLVL.

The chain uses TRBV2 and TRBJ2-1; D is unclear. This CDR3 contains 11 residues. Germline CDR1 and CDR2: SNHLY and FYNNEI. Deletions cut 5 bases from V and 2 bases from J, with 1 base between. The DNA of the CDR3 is TGTGCCAGCAGTACCTACAATGAGCAGTTCTTC. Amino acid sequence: CASSTYNEQFF.

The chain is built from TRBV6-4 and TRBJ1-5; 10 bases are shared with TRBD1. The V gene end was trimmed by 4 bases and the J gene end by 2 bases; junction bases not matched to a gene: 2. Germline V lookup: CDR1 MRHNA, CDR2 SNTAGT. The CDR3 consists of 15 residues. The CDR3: CASSAGTGGNQPQHF. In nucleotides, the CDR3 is TGTGCCAGCAGTGCCGGGACAGGGGGCAATCAGCCCCAGCATTTT.

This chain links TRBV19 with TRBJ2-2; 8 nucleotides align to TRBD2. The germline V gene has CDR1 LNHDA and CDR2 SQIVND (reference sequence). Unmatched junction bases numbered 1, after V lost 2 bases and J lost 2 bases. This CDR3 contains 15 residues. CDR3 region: CASSILAGNTGELFF. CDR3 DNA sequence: TGTGCCAGTAGTATACTAGCGGGCAACACCGGGGAGCTGTTTTTT.

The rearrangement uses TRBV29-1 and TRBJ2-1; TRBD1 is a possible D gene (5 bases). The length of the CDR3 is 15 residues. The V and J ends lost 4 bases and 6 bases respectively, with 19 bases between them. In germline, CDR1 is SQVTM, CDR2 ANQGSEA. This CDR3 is CSVGPMDTPVNEQFF. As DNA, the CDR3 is TGCAGCGTTGGTCCAATGGACACTCCGGTCAATGAGCAGTTCTTC.

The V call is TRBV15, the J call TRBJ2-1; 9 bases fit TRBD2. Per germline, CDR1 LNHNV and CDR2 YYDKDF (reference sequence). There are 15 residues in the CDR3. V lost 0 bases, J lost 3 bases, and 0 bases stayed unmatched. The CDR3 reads CATSRERGGYNEQFF. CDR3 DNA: TGTGCCACCAGCAGAGAGCGGGGGGGCTACAATGAGCAGTTCTTC.

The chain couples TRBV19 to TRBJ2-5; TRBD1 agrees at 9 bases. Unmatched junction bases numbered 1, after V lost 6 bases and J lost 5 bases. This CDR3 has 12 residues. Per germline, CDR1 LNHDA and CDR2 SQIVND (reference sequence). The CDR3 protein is CASRDRGETQYF. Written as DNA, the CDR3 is TGTGCCAGTAGGGACAGGGGCGAGACCCAGTACTTC.

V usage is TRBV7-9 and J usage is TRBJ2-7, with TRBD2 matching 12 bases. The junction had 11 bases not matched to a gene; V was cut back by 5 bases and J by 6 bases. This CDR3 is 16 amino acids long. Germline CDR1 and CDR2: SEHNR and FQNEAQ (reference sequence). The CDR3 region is CASSPYNGLAGIEQYF. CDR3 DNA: TGTGCCAGCAGCCCGTACAACGGACTAGCGGGAATCGAGCAGTACTTC.

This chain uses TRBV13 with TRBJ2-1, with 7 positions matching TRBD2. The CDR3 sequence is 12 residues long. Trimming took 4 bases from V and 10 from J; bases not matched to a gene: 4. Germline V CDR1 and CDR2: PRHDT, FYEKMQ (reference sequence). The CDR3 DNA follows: TGTGCCAGCAGCTCTCGGGGGGACGAGCAGTTCTTC. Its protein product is CASSSRGDEQFF.

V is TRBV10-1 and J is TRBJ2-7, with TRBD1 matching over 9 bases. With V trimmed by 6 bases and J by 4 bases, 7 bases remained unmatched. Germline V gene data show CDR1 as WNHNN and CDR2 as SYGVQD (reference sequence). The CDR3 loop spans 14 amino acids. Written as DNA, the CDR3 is TGCGCCAGCAGGGACAGGGGTTTTTTTTACGAGCAGTACTTC. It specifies CASRDRGFFYEQYF.

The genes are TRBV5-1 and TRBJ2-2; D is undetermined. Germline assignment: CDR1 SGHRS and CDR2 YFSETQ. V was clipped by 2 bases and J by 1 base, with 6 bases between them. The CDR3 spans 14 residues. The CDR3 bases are TGCGCCAGCAGCTTAATCAAGAACACCGGGGAGCTGTTTTTT. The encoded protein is CASSLIKNTGELFF.

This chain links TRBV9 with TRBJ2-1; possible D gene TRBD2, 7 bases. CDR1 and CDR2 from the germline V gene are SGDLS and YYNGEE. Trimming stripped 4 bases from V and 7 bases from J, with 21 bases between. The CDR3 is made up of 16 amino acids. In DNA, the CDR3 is TGTGCCAGCAGCAGTCGAACTGGGGGGGCCTGGAATGAGCAGTTCTTC. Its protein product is CASSSRTGGAWNEQFF.

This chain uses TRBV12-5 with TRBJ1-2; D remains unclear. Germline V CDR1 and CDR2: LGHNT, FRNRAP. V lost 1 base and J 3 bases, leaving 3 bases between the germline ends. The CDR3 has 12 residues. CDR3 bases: TGTGCTAGTGGTTTGGGACACTATGGCTACACCTTC. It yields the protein CASGLGHYGYTF.